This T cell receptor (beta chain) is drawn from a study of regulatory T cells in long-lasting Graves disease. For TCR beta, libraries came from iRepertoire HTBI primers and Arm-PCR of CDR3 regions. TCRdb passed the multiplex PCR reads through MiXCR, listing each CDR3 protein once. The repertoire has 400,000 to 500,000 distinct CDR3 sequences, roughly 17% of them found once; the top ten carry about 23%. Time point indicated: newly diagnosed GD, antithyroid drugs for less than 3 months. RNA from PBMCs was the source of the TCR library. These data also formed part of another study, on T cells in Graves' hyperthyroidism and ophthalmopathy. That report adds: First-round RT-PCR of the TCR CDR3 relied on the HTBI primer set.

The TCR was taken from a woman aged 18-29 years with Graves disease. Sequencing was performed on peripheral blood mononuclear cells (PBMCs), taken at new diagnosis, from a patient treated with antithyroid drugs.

The CDR3 coding sequence is TGTGCCAGCAGCGTAGCAGGGGGGGGTCGATCACACAATGAGCAGTTCTTC. It is translated as CASSVAGGGRSHNEQFF. V and J are TRBV9 and TRBJ2-1, with D perhaps given as TRBD1 or TRBD2 (7 bases each). Germline CDR1 and CDR2: SGDLS and YYNGEE. The CDR3 spans 17 residues. V lost 0 bases, J lost 5 bases, and 18 bases lay in between.